One and the same sample provided the 8 T cell receptor beta chains below, sequenced in a study of T cell clones after liver transplantation. Some clones are missing from TCRdb's copy, which holds only in-frame ones; the method was immunoSEQ multiplex PCR. Of over 90,000 clones detected, around 80% appear once; the ten largest clones hold approximately 3%. The sequences come from CD4+ T cells from blood, collected around 44 months after liver transplant. All receptors come from a human patient who received a liver transplant. Some of these T cells may belong to the graft donor.

The CDR3 DNA follows: TGTGCCAGCAGCAAAGCGGGAACTAATGAAAAACTGTTTTTT. Its protein product is CASSKAGTNEKLFF. This chain joins TRBV27 and TRBJ1-4; D gene unclear. This CDR3 contains 14 residues. V gave up 6 bases and J gave up 1 base, with 9 bases separating them. Germline V gene lookup returns CDR1 MNHEY and CDR2 SMNVEV (reference sequence).

The V call is TRBV21-1, the J call TRBJ2-7; the tabulated D call, TRBD1, remains unverified against the DNA. TRBV21-1 is deemed a pseudogene. CDR3 length equals 16 residues. CDR3 amino acids: CASSKVSTAGNYEQYF. CDR3 nucleotides: TGTGCCAGCAGCAAAGTTAGTACGGCAGGGAATTACGAGCAGTACTTC.

The chain carries TRBV5-4 and TRBJ1-1, with a weak D call TRBD1 (6 bases). Germline V gene lookup returns CDR1 SGHNT and CDR2 YYREEE (reference sequence). The CDR3 is 16 amino acids. Deletions cut 4 bases from V and 4 bases from J, with 20 bases between. DNA of the CDR3: TGTGCCAGCAGCCTGAGGGGTACGCCAGGGGTCACTGAAGCTTTCTTT. It specifies CASSLRGTPGVTEAFF. Filled out from reference TRBV5-4 and TRBJ1-1, the complete variable domain reads ETGVTQSPTHLIKTRGQQVTLRCSSQSGHNTVSWYQQALGQGPQFIFQYYREEENGRGNFPPRFSGLQFPNYSSELNVNALELDDSALYLCASSLRGTPGVTEAFFGQGTRLTVV.

This clone was observed a single time. This chain links TRBV5-1 with TRBJ1-2; 8 bases agree with TRBD1. The CDR3 is made up of 12 amino acids. With 4 bases clipped from V and 10 bases from J, the junction kept 6 bases outside the gene matches. The germline V gene has CDR1 SGHRS and CDR2 YFSETQ. CDR3 nucleotide sequence: TGCGCCAGCAGCGTTTACAGGGGGATCTACACCTTC. Translated: CASSVYRGIYTF.

J is TRBJ1-1 and V is TRBV6-1; D not certain. Trimming took off 1 base at V and 0 bases at J, with 3 bases between the two ends. This CDR3 has 13 residues. Germline CDR1 and CDR2: MNHNS and SASEGT. The CDR3 here is CASSEGLNTEAFF. The CDR3 DNA sequence: TGTGCCAGCAGTGAAGGCCTGAACACTGAAGCTTTCTTT.

The chain uses TRBV18 and TRBJ1-1; D is unclear. The CDR3 is made up of 13 amino acids. Trimming cost V 6 bases and J 1 base, with 9 bases left between them. Germline V gene lookup returns CDR1 KGHSH and CDR2 LQKENI. CDR3 DNA: TGTGCCAGCTCTCGGGCAGGGAACACTGAAGCTTTCTTT. It specifies CASSRAGNTEAFF. The whole variable domain, filled in from reference TRBV18 and TRBJ1-1, reads NAGVMQNPRHLVRRRGQEARLRCSPMKGHSHVYWYRQLPEEGLKFMVYLQKENIIDESGMPKERFSAEFPKEGPSILRIQQVVRGDSAAYFCASSRAGNTEAFFGQGTRLTVV.

This chain connects TRBV5-1 to TRBJ2-2; TRBD2 aligns across 14 bases. Germline trimming cut 3 bases from V and 4 bases from J; bases unmatched to any gene: 23. Germline CDR1 and CDR2: SGHRS and YFSETQ. This CDR3 has 23 residues. The CDR3, as DNA: TGCGCCAGCAGCTCCAGATCTCCGAGGGTGCCGTCGGGACTAGCGGGAGCCACCGGGGAGCTGTTTTTT. Its protein product is CASSSRSPRVPSGLAGATGELFF. Full variable domain (rest looked up from reference TRBV5-1 and TRBJ2-2): KAGVTQTPRYLIKTRGQQVTLSCSPISGHRSVSWYQQTPGQGLQFLFEYFSETQRNKGNFPGRFSGRQFSNSRSEMNVSTLELGDSALYLCASSSRSPRVPSGLAGATGELFFGEGSRLTVL.

The rearrangement uses TRBV13 and TRBJ2-1, with D tentatively TRBD1 (5 bases). V gave up 0 bases and J gave up 6 bases, with 6 bases separating them. From germline, CDR1 is PRHDT and CDR2 FYEKMQ (reference sequence). CDR3 length: 13 residues. The DNA for the CDR3 is TGTGCCAGCAGCTTAGGGCAGGGCAATGAGCAGTTCTTC. This translates into CASSLGQGNEQFF.